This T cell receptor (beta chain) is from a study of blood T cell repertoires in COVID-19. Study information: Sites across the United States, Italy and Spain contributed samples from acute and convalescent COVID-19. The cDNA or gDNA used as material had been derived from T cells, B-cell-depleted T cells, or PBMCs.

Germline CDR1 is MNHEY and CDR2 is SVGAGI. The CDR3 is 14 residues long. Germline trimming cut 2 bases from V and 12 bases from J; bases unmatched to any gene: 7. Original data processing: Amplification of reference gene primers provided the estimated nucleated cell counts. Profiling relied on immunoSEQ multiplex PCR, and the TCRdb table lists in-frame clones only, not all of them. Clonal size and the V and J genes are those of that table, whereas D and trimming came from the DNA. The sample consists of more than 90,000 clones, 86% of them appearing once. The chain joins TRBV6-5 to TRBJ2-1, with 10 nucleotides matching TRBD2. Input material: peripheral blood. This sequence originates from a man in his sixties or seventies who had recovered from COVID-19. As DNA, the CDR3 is TGTGCCAGCAGTTACGGGCTAGCGGGAGAAAGGCAGTTCTTC. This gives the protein CASSYGLAGERQFF.